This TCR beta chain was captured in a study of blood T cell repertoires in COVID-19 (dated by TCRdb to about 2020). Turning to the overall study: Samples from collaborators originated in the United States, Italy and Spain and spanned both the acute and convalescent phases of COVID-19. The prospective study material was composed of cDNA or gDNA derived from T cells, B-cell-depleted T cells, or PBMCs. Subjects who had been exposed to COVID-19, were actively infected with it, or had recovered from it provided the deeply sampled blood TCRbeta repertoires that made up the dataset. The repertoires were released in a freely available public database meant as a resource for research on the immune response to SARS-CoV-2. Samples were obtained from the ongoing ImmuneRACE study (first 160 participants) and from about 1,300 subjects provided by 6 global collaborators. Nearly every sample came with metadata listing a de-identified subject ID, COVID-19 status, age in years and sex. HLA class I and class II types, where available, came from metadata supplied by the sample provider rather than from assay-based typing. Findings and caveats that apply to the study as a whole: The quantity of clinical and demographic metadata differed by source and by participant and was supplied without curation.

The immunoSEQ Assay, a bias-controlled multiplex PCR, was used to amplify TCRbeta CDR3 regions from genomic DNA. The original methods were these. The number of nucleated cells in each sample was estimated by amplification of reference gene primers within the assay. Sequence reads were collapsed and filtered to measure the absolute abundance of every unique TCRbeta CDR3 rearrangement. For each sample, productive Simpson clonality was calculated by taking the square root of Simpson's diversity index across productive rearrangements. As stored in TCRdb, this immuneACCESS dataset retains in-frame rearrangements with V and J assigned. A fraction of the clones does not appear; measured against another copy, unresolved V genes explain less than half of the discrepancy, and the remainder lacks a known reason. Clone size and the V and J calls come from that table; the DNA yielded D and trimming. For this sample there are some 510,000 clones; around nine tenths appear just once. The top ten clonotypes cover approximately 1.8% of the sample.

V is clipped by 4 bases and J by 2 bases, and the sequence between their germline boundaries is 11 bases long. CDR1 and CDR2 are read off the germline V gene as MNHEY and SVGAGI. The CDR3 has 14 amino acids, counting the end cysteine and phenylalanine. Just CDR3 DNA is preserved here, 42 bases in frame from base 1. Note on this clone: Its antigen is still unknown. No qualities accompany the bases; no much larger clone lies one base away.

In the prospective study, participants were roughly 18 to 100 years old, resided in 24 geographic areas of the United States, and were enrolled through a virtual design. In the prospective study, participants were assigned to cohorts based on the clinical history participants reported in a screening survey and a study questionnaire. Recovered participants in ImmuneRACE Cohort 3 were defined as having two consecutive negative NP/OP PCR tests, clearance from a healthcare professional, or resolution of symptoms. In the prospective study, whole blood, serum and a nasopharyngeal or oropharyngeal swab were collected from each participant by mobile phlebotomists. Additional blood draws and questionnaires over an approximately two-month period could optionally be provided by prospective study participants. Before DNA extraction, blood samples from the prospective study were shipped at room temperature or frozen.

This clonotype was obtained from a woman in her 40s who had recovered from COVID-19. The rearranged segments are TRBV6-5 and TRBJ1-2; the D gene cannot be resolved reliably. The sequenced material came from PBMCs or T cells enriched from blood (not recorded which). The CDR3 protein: CASSFATQNYGYTF. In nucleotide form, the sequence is TGTGCCAGCAGTTTCGCGACTCAGAACTATGGCTACACCTTC.